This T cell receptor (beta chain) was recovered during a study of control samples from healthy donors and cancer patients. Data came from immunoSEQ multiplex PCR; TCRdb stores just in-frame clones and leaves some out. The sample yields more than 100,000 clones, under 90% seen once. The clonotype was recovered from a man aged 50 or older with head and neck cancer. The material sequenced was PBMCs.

In DNA form, the CDR3 reads TGTGCCAGCAGTGGACAGGGCAGGGATGGCTACACCTTC. Amino acid sequence: CASSGQGRDGYTF. The rearrangement links TRBV7-9 to TRBJ1-2; 8 bases align to TRBD1. V trimming: 6 bases; J trimming: 6 bases; junction bases outside the gene matches: 6. Germline-derived CDR1 and CDR2 are SEHNR and FQNEAQ (reference sequence). This CDR3 has 13 amino acids.